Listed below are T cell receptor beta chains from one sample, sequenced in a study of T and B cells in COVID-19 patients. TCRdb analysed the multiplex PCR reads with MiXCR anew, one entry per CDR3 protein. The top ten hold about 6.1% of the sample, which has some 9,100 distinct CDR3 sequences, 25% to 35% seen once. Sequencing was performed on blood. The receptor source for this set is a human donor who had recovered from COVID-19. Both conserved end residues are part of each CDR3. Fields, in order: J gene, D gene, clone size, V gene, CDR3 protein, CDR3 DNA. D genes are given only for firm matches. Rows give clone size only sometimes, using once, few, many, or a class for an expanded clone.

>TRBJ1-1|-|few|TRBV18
CASSPYEQGWTSRDTEAFF
TGTGCCAGCTCACCCTACGAACAGGGCTGGACATCGAGGGACACTGAAGCTTTCTTT
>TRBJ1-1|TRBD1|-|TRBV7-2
CASSDTTRTGGNTEAFF
TGTGCCAGCAGCGATACTACCCGGACAGGGGGGAACACTGAAGCTTTCTTT
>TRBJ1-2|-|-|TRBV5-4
CASSPVTGNYGYTF
TGTGCCAGCAGCCCAGTGACAGGAAACTATGGCTACACCTTC
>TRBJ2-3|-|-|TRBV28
CASGKLGLYTDTQYF
TGTGCCAGCGGGAAGTTAGGACTCTACACAGATACGCAGTATTTT
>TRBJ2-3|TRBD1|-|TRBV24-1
CATSDITGEPGEDTQYF
TGTGCCACCAGTGATATAACAGGGGAGCCGGGTGAAGATACGCAGTATTTT
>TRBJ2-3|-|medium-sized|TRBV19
CASSIGAGITDTQYF
TGTGCCAGTAGTATAGGGGCTGGGATCACAGATACGCAGTATTTT
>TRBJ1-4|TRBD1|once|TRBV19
CASSPTGVGEKLFF
TGTGCCAGTAGCCCTACAGGGGTGGGTGAAAAACTGTTTTTT
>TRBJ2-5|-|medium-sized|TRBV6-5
CAIPSRRGETQYF
TGTGCCATCCCCTCGCGGAGGGGGGAGACCCAGTACTTC
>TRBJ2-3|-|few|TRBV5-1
CASSLVEGLDTQYF
TGCGCCAGCAGCTTGGTCGAGGGGTTAGATACGCAGTATTTT
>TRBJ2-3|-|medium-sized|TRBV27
CASAYGTDTQYF
TGTGCCAGCGCATACGGCACAGATACGCAGTATTTT
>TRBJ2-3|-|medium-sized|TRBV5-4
CASSLVTGDTQYF
TGTGCCAGCAGCTTGGTAACCGGAGATACGCAGTATTTT
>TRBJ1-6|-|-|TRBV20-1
CSARLTTANNSPLHF
TGCAGTGCTAGGTTAACTACAGCAAACAATTCACCCCTCCACTTT
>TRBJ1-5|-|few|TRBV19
CASSTGRGPGGPQHF
TGTGCCAGTAGTACTGGGAGGGGACCGGGAGGGCCCCAGCATTTT
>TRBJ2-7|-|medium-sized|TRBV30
CAWSPDVAYEQYF
TGTGCCTGGAGCCCCGACGTCGCCTACGAGCAGTACTTC
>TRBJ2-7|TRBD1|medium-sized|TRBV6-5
CASTEAGGYEQYF
TGTGCCAGCACCGAAGCAGGGGGCTACGAGCAGTACTTC
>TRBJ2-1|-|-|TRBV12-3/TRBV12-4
CASGPTVNNEQFF
TGTGCCAGCGGCCCGACAGTTAACAATGAGCAGTTCTTC